This TCR beta chain was recovered during a study of regulatory T cells in long-lasting Graves disease (dated by TCRdb to about 2021). With regard to the full study: In the newly diagnosed Graves' disease group, patients had been taking antithyroid drugs for less than 3 months. This study used TCR sequencing and RNA sequencing of peripheral blood to compare persistent Graves' disease patients against newly diagnosed Graves' disease patients. The study was conducted in China and was registered as a clinical trial. A total of around 35 samples underwent TCR sequencing: some 13 from persistent and roughly 20 from newly diagnosed Graves' disease patients. What the authors observed across the whole study: Preferential use of TRBV28, TRBJ1-2 and TRBJ2-5 was observed in persistent disease, whereas TRBV20-1 and TRBJ2-1 were favored in newly diagnosed disease. Sequencing and analysis were limited to the TCR beta chain. More public clonotypes were shared among persistent patients (roughly 3,000) than among newly diagnosed patients (966). Only peripheral blood was studied, because thyroid tissue, the primary lesion, was inaccessible. Lower TCR Shannon entropy and fewer highly expanded clones were observed in persistent Graves' disease patients than in newly diagnosed patients, which suggested clonal expansion. The small sample size was acknowledged by the authors as a limitation that may reduce accuracy.

The meaning of the sample's time point label: newly diagnosed GD, antithyroid drugs for less than 3 months. RNA was extracted from PBMCs in TRIzol for both TCR sequencing and RNA sequencing. The diagnosis of Graves' disease was made according to American Thyroid Association guidelines. Recruitment of patients was carried out at an endocrinology department in Xi'an, China. Each patient gave approximately 10 milliliters of peripheral blood, collected in an EDTA anticoagulant tube. PBMCs were isolated by Ficoll Paque Plus density gradient separation without further T cell sorting. An Agilent 2100 Bioanalyzer and agarose gel were used to check RNA quality, and a NanoDrop 2000 was used to measure RNA concentration. Library preparation was by multiplex PCR. Sequencing instrument: Illumina HiSeq 4000. TCR beta libraries were built with iRepertoire HTBI primers and Arm-PCR amplification of CDR3 regions. PCR products were gel purified before sequencing. Concerning the study's data processing: Across samples, around 58 TRBV and roughly 15 TRBJ segments were identified and used for gene usage analysis of CDR3 amino acid clonotypes. COPE and FqMerger were used to merge the filtered high-quality paired reads into contigs. Contigs were aligned with BLAST to IMGT TRBV, TRBD and TRBJ reference genes, and CDR3 was defined per IMGT. Clonotypes above 0.1% frequency were classified as highly expanded clones. Repertoire diversity was measured by Shannon entropy, and V-J evenness by the Gini coefficient. Public clonotypes were defined as clonotypes shared by more than one individual. Using fastp at Q25 and MiXCR, TCRdb reprocessed the public reads and kept productive beta chains. Each entry is one CDR3 protein sequence, shown with its most common DNA and genes. Clone size and V and J calls follow TCRdb, not the original study. The sample profile shows around 250,000 distinct CDR3 sequences; about 19% of them were found once. Roughly 13% of the sample belongs to the ten largest clones.

Trimming removed 6 bases from V and 3 bases from J; the gene matches leave 17 bases unexplained. CDR1 MNHNS and CDR2 SASEGT were looked up in the germline V gene. Its CDR3 holds 18 amino acids, cysteine through phenylalanine. Just the 54-base CDR3 DNA is kept, in frame starting at base 1. Notes on this clonotype: The antigen it binds to is not known. A much larger clone differs from this one at a single base, so this may be a read error.

In this chain, TRBV6-1 is recombined with TRBJ2-5, and 9 junction bases match TRBD1. The sequence was collected from a female donor with Graves disease. The starting material was peripheral blood mononuclear cells (PBMCs), obtained at new diagnosis, from a patient treated with antithyroid drugs. The CDR3 here reads CASRYHSDAGTGKETQYF. In nucleotides, the sequence is TGTGCCAGCAGGTACCATTCAGACGCCGGGACAGGGAAAGAGACCCAGTACTTC.